This T cell receptor beta chain was sequenced for a study of OX40 agonist ivuxolimab in advanced cancers. Points from the study as a whole: Antigen specificity was not determined for the expanded peripheral T cells.

Trimming cost V 4 bases and J 8 bases, with 5 bases left between them. The length of the CDR3 is 10 residues. CDR1 and CDR2 (germline): SNHLY, FYNNEI. Only a few counts were recorded for this clone. Its specificity is unknown. Clones were read by immunoSEQ multiplex PCR, and TCRdb kept only the in-frame ones, dropping some. The sample has tens of thousands of clones, roughly 85% seen once. The input for sequencing was CD4+ or CD8+ T cells sorted from blood, taken in a trial of the OX40 agonist ivuxolimab. This chain connects TRBV2 to TRBJ1-2, with D hard to call. This TCR came from an adult with an advanced solid tumor such as melanoma, head and neck, liver or kidney cancer. The DNA for the CDR3 is TGTGCCAGCAGTGTGGTCGGCTACACCTTC. Residues: CASSVVGYTF.